The T cell receptor (beta chain) under discussion was sequenced for a study of T cell responses to AZD1222 COVID-19 vaccine. Study findings and constraints: Spike-wide vaccine-associated CD4 TCRs dominated at 160-218 and 743-854.

The V gene's germline CDR1 is MNHEY and CDR2 SVGAGI. This CDR3 contains 14 residues. Trimming shortened V by 6 bases and J by 1 base, and 13 bases separated the two germline ends. A word on this clone: Its antigen is currently unknown.

Repertoires were generated with immunoSEQ multiplex PCR, while TCRdb's copy carries only in-frame clones and drops some. The sample consists of approximately 140,000 clones, approximately 92% of them appearing once. The starting material was peripheral blood, obtained 28 days after the second AZD1222 dose. V usage is TRBV6-5 and J usage is TRBJ2-7; possible D gene TRBD2, 5 bases. This sequence originates from an adult who received the AZD1222 COVID-19 vaccine. CDR3 amino acids: CASRGRERSYEQYF. CDR3 in DNA: TGTGCCAGCAGAGGTAGGGAGAGGTCCTACGAGCAGTACTTC.